Listed below are T cell receptor beta chains from one sample, sequenced in a study of neoadjuvant anti-PD-1 for oral cavity cancer. Some clones are missing from TCRdb's copy, which holds only in-frame ones; the method was immunoSEQ multiplex PCR. The table shows around 7,100 clones, with about 60% occurring only once. Source: tumor tissue, taken before nivolumab (anti-PD-1) treatment. These receptors came from a person between 35 and 79 years old with oral cavity squamous cell carcinoma. The CDR3 runs from the conserved cysteine through the conserved F or W. Each record gives: V gene, J gene, CDR3 protein.

TRBV9	TRBJ2-7	CASSPLAGATYEQYF
TRBV9	TRBJ2-7	CASSVVGDGTGEQYF
TRBV6-5	TRBJ2-7	CASSYSGQANYEQYF
TRBV18	TRBJ2-2	CASSPRAVANTGELFF
TRBV30	TRBJ1-5	CAWRGHPNQPQHF
TRBV2	TRBJ1-5	CASSERQGRQPQHF
TRBV6-6	TRBJ2-1	CASRPPGGTGGNEQFF
TRBV7-8	TRBJ2-2	CASSSQRGVGELFF
TRBV4-1	TRBJ1-4	CASSQEGQGAEKLFF
TRBV19	TRBJ1-6	CASNFLNSPLHF
TRBV5-5	TRBJ2-3	CASSLALSDTQYF
TRBV5-6	TRBJ2-7	CASSAGLSSYEQYF
TRBV4-1	TRBJ2-7	CASSQVLAGGAMTYEQYF
TRBV5-1	TRBJ2-1	CASSLRDPGGEQFF
TRBV9	TRBJ2-1	CASSAHLAGERDEQFF
TRBV29-1	TRBJ2-3	CSTSGTSTDTQYF
TRBV6-5	TRBJ1-2	CASSPAVEGGYTF
TRBV27	TRBJ1-1	CASSVRMVGTGVAGTEAFF
TRBV27	TRBJ2-3	CASRKGTSLTPTDTQYF
TRBV6-4	TRBJ2-1	CASSESGGRVDEQFF
TRBV4-2	TRBJ1-2	CASSHTQTSLGRNYGYTF
TRBV10-3	TRBJ1-6	CAISPSTGEYNSPLHF
TRBV14	TRBJ2-5	CASSPNLIAGSREETQYF
TRBV7-8	TRBJ2-3	CASSLWTSGGTDTQYF
TRBV28	TRBJ2-1	CASSLQQGHNEQFF
TRBV6-5	TRBJ2-7	CASSYSGRFDEQYF
TRBV28	TRBJ1-2	CASKTGPNGYTF
TRBV5-6	TRBJ1-3	CASSLAGVPGNTIYF
TRBV6-5	TRBJ2-7	CASSRGQFRYEQYF
TRBV18	TRBJ2-7	CASSPRSGSSYEQYF
TRBV19	TRBJ1-1	CASSKHRTEAFF
TRBV5-1	TRBJ1-1	CASSLAKGTLNTEAFF
TRBV9	TRBJ2-7	CASSVVATSYEQYF
TRBV4-1	TRBJ2-3	CASSHSGTSGSMQYF
TRBV5-1	TRBJ1-5	CASSLGDLPDQPQHF
TRBV11-1	TRBJ2-7	CASSPPGYEQYF
TRBV5-1	TRBJ2-3	CASSLGRLAGYTDTQYF
TRBV6-1	TRBJ1-5	CASSESAGYSNQPQHF
TRBV28	TRBJ1-2	CASRQDVEGYTF
TRBV9	TRBJ1-4	CASSPRTGGSNEKLFF
TRBV19	TRBJ1-1	CASKVQGTNTEAFF